The sequence of this T cell receptor beta chain was determined in a study of T cells in Graves' hyperthyroidism and ophthalmopathy. Notes on the study in general: Stable hyperthyroidism and ophthalmopathy were separated using 13 V-J signatures.

The V gene end was trimmed by 6 bases and the J gene end by 4 bases; junction bases not matched to a gene: 12. Germline lookup yields CDR1 SNHLY and CDR2 FYNNEI. This CDR3 region has 17 residues. As regards this clonotype: The antigen is undetermined.

The source material, RNA transcripts, was used to amplify TCR beta CDR3 regions. The TCR CDR3 first-round RT-PCR relied on the HTBI primer set. Each CDR3 protein is one row after TCRdb ran MiXCR on the multiplex PCR reads. Among 350,000 to 450,000 distinct CDR3 sequences listed, 11% to 15% were seen once. This TCR was recovered from a man between 45 and 60 years old with Graves' ophthalmopathy. The sequenced sample consisted of blood. V is TRBV2 and J is TRBJ2-2; TRBD2 aligns across 9 bases. The CDR3 reads CASRLLAGEGGTGELFF. Written as DNA, the CDR3 is TGTGCCAGCAGGCTACTAGCGGGCGAGGGAGGCACCGGGGAGCTGTTTTTT.